This T cell receptor beta chain was profiled in a study of post-analysis software for immune sequencing data. Study context: Several disease courses (relapsing-remitting, secondary progressive and progressive-relapsing) of multiple sclerosis were included. Study-level findings and limits: Co-batched samples clustered tightly together by F measure. Significantly lower normalized Chao1 diversity was seen in multiple sclerosis patients than in controls. Roughly five TRBV segments were more frequent in patients than controls; TRBV5-6, TRBV5-1 and TRBV20-1 belonged to this group.

This CDR3 has 13 residues. V lost 6 bases, J lost 8 bases, and 6 bases stayed unmatched. Unique molecular identifiers were present in the TCR beta cDNA libraries. Yield was about 500,000 cDNA molecules from roughly 0.93 to 9.6 million T cells. One entry per CDR3 protein results from TCRdb running MiXCR on the PCR reads. The sample contains about 260,000 distinct CDR3 sequences, 30% to 45% of which appear only once. This clonotype was counted at least ten times. Its cognate antigen is unknown. The sample was blood. The sequence derives from a girl aged 5-17 years with multiple sclerosis. The rearrangement links TRBV12-3 or TRBV12-4 to TRBJ1-2; 10 bases agree with TRBD1. CDR3 sequence: CASSPGQGYGYTF. The CDR3 nucleotides are TGTGCCAGCAGCCCGGGACAGGGGTACGGCTACACCTTC.